The present T cell receptor (beta chain) was sequenced within a study of T cells in Graves' hyperthyroidism and ophthalmopathy. This CDR3 region has 18 residues. From germline, CDR1 is MNHNY and CDR2 SVGAGI (reference sequence). The V gene end was trimmed by 0 bases and the J gene end by 3 bases; junction bases not matched to a gene: 8. The TCR beta CDR3 regions underwent amplification using RNA transcripts as the source. Using the HTBI primer set, a first-round RT-PCR was run on the TCR CDR3. TCRdb reprocessed the multiplex PCR reads via MiXCR and lists one record per CDR3 protein. The repertoire holds about 720,000 distinct CDR3 sequences, with roughly a sixth as singletons. Diagnosing involved the use of clinical symptoms, serum thyroxine and TRAb, thyroid ultrasound and orbital computed tomography. It was at first hyperthyroidism diagnosis, before any ophthalmopathy symptoms, that the blood sample was taken.

Findings and limits, study-wide: From stable hyperthyroidism, ophthalmopathy was separated by a 13 V-J model. The majority of expanded thyroid clonotypes above 0.001 also appeared in blood.

This clonotype has more than one count but fewer than ten. What it recognizes is unknown. The V and J genes are TRBV6-6 and TRBJ1-6; 7 positions agree with TRBD1. This receptor was taken from a woman aged 45-65 years with Graves' hyperthyroidism that later progressed to Graves' ophthalmopathy. The sample comprised blood. The CDR3 DNA sequence: TGTGCCAGCAGTTACTCGGGACAGTTCGGGCTCTATAATTCACCCCTCCACTTT. It yields the protein CASSYSGQFGLYNSPLHF.